The entry below describes one TCR beta chain. Per the original methods: Amplified reference gene primers provided the basis for estimating nucleated cell counts. The table came from immunoSEQ multiplex PCR; TCRdb's copy has only in-frame clones and leaves some out. V, J and clone size reflect that table, while D and trimming were determined from the DNA. The table shows fewer than 150,000 clones, with approximately 85% occurring only once. The sample belongs to a study of blood T cell repertoires in COVID-19. About the study: The origin of the acute and convalescent COVID-19 samples was the United States, Italy and Spain. PBMCs, B-cell-depleted T cells, or T cells were the source of the cDNA or gDNA that made up the material.

The CDR3 totals 13 residues. Per germline, CDR1 LNHDA and CDR2 SQIVND (reference sequence). Trimming cost V 6 bases and J 4 bases; bases outside gene matches: 4. Sample: peripheral blood. J is TRBJ1-1 and V is TRBV19, with TRBD1 matching 8 bases. This TCR was sampled from a man in his fifties with acute or convalescent COVID-19. The CDR3 spells CASRRQGSTEAFF. CDR3 nucleotides: TGTGCCAGTAGGAGACAGGGGAGCACTGAAGCTTTCTTT.